This T cell receptor (beta chain) was recorded in a study of a mutant IDH1 vaccine in newly diagnosed glioma. General study findings and limits: Immune responses induced by vaccination arose in just under 95% of the patients.

The sample's time point: baseline, week 1 (first vaccination visit). The treatment here: pre-vaccination baseline after standard-of-care therapy. Those who donated had recent WHO grade 3 or 4 IDH1-mutant, ATRX-lost astrocytomas. Regarding this clone: Its antigen is undetermined.

CDR3 length: 14 amino acids. Sequencing was performed with immunoSEQ multiplex PCR; in TCRdb, only in-frame clones are kept and a portion is missing. The profile shows around 99,000 clones, over 75% of them singletons. The TCR was taken from a man in his forties with glioma. The chain couples TRBV21-1 to TRBJ1-2; the table names TRBD1, a call not compared with the DNA. TRBV21-1 is described as a pseudogene. Source: PBMCs, taken from a glioma patient treated with radiotherapy, temozolomide or both. CDR3 in amino acids: CASSKWHRSYGYTF. The CDR3 nucleotides read TGTGCCAGCAGCAAATGGCACAGATCCTATGGCTACACCTTC.